This T cell receptor beta chain emerged from a study of CD8 T cells in ankylosing spondylitis. As regards this clonotype: What it binds is not known.

Preparation of TCR beta libraries was done by quantitative 5'-RACE with molecular barcodes. A single record per CDR3 protein comes from TCRdb applying MiXCR to the 5' RACE reads. The sample shows over 150,000 distinct CDR3 sequences, over 10% of them seen only once. Findings of the study overall: Disease-linked clones, CD8+, were relatively rare in peripheral blood. There was reportedly significant enrichment of clones that were disease-linked in matched ankylosing spondylitis synovial fluid. Seemingly distinctive of ankylosing spondylitis blood was a TCR beta motif formed by eight highly homologous variants.

Looked up from germline, CDR1 is MNHEY and CDR2 is SMNVEV (reference sequence). This CDR3 has 14 amino acids. V shed 3 bases and J shed 4 bases, with 13 bases lying between them. The chain couples TRBV27 to TRBJ2-7, with D perhaps being TRBD1 or TRBD2 (5 bases each). The specimen was blood, either unsorted or a sorted T cell fraction (not recorded which). This sequence was found in a male donor with ankylosing spondylitis or in good health (not recorded which). CDR3 sequence (DNA): TGTGCCAGCAGTTTCCTCGGGACCGGGTACGAGCAGTACTTC. Translation: CASSFLGTGYEQYF.